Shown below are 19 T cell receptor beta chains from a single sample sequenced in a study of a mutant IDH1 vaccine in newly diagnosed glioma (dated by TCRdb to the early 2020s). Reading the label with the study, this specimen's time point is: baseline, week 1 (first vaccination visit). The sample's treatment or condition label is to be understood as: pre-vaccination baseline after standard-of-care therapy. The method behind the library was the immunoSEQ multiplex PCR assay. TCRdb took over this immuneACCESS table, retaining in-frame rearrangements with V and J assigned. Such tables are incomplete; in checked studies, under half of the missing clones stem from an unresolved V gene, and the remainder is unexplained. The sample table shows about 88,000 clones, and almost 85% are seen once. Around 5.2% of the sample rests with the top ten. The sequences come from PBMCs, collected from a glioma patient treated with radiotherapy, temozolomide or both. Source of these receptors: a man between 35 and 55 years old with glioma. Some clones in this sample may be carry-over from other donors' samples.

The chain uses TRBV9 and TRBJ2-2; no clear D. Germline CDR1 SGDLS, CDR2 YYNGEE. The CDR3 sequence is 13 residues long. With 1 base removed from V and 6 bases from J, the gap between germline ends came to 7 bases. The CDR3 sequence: CASSVTSSGELFF. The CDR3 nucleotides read TGTGCCAGCAGCGTAACTTCCTCCGGGGAGCTGTTTTTT.

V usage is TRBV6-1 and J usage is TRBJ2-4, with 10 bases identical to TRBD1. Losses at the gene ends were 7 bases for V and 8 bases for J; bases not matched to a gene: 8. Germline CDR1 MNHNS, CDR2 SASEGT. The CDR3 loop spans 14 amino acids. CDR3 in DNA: TGTGCCAGCATCCCCGGGACAGGGGCGTACATTCAGTACTTC. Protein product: CASIPGTGAYIQYF.

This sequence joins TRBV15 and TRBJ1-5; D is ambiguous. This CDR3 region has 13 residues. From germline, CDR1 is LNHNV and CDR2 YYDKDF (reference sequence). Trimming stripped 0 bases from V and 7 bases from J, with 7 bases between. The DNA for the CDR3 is TGTGCCACCAGCAGAGATCGGCTGCAGCCCCAGCATTTT. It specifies CATSRDRLQPQHF.

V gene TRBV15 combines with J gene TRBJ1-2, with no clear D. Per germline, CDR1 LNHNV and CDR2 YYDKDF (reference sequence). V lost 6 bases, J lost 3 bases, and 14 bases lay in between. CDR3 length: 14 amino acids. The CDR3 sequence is CATSSVGGDYGYTF. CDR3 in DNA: TGTGCCACCAGTTCTGTAGGAGGTGACTATGGCTACACCTTC.

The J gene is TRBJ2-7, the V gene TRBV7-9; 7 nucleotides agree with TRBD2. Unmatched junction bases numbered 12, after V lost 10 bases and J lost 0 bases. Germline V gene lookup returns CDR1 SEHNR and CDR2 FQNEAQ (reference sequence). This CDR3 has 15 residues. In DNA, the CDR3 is TGTGCCACACACAGCGGGGCCGGGAGCTCCTACGAGCAGTACTTC. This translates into CATHSGAGSSYEQYF.

The chain's CDR3 is CASTYRSSGSYEQYF. The CDR3 DNA sequence: TGCGCCAGCACCTATCGGTCCTCGGGGTCCTACGAGCAGTACTTC. The chain is built from TRBV10-2 and TRBJ2-7; D might be TRBD2 (5 bases). CDR3 length: 15 residues. Trimming removed 7 bases from V and 1 base from J, with 17 bases in between. Germline CDR1 is WSHSY and CDR2 is SAAADI.

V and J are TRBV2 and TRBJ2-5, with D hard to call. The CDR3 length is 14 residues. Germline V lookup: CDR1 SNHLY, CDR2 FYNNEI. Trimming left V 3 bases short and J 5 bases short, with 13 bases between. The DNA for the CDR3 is TGTGCCAGCAGTGATGAGGCCATAGGGGAGACCCAGTACTTC. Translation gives CASSDEAIGETQYF.

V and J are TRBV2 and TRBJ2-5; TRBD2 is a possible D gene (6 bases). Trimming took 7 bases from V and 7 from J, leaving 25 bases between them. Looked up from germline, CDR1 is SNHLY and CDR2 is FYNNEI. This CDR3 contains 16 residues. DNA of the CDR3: TGTGCCAGCACTGACTCCTCACTAGGGGACGGGGGGACCCAGTACTTC. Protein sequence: CASTDSSLGDGGTQYF.

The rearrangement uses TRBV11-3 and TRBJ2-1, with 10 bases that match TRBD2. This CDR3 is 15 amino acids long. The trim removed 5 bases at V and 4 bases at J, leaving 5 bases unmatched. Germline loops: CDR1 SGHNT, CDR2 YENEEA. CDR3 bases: TGTGCCAGCAGCCTACTAGCGGGGCCTTACAATGAGCAGTTCTTC. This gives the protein CASSLLAGPYNEQFF. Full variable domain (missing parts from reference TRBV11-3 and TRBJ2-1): EAGVVQSPRYKIIEKKQPVAFWCNPISGHNTLYWYLQNLGQGPELLIRYENEEAVDDSQLPKDRFSAERLKGVDSTLKIQPAELGDSAVYLCASSLLAGPYNEQFFGPGTRLTVL.

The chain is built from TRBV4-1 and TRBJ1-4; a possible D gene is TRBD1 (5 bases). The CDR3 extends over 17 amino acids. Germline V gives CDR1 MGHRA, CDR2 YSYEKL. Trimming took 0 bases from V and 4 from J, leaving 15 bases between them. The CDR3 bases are TGCGCCAGCAGCCAAGATCCCCAGGCAGGGAGTAATGAAAAACTGTTTTTT. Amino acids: CASSQDPQAGSNEKLFF.

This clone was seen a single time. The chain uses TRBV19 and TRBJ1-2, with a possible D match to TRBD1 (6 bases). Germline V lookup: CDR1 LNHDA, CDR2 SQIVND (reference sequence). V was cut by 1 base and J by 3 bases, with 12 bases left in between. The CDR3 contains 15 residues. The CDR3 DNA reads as TGTGCCAGTAGTATAGCGGGGGCGGCTTACTATGGCTACACCTTC. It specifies CASSIAGAAYYGYTF. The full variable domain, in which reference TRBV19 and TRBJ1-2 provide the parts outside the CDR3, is DGGITQSPKYLFRKEGQNVTLSCEQNLNHDAMYWYRQDPGQGLRLIYYSQIVNDFQKGDIAEGYSVSREKKESFPLTVTSAQKNPTAFYLCASSIAGAAYYGYTFGSGTRLTVV.

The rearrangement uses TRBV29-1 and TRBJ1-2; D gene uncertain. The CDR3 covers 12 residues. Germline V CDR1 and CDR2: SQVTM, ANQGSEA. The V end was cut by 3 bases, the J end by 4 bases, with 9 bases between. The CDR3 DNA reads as TGCAGCGTTGAGGCGGAATTCTATGGCTACACCTTC. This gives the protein CSVEAEFYGYTF.

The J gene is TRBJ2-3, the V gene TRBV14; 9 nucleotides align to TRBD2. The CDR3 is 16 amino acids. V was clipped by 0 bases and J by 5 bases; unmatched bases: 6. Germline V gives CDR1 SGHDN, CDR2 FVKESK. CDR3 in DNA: TGTGCCAGCAGCCAAGAGGGACTTAGCGGGGGAGATACGCAGTATTTT. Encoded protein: CASSQEGLSGGDTQYF.

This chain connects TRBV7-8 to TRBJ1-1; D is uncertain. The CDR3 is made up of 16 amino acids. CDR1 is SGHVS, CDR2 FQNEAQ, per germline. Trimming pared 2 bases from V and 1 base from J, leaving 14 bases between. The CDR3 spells CASSLFPGMTNTEAFF. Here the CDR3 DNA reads TGTGCCAGCAGCTTATTCCCGGGCATGACGAACACTGAAGCTTTCTTT.

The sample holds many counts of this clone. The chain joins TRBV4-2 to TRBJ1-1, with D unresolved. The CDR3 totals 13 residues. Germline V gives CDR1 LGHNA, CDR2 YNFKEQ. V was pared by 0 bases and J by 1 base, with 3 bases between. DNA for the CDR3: TGTGCCAGCAGCCAAGAGGAGAACACTGAAGCTTTCTTT. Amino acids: CASSQEENTEAFF.

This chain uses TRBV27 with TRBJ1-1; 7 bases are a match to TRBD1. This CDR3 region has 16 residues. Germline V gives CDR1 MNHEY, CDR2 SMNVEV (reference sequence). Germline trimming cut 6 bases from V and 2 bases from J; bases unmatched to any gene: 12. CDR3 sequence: CASRKFTGEKNTEAFF. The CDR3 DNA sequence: TGTGCCAGCAGGAAATTCACAGGGGAAAAAAACACTGAAGCTTTCTTT.

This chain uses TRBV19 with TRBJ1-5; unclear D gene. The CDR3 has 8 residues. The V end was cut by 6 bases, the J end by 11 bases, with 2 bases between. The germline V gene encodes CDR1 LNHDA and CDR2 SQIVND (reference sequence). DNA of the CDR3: TGTGCCAGTAGAACCCAGCATTTT. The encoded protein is CASRTQHF. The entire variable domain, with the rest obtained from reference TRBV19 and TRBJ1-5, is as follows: DGGITQSPKYLFRKEGQNVTLSCEQNLNHDAMYWYRQDPGQGLRLIYYSQIVNDFQKGDIAEGYSVSREKKESFPLTVTSAQKNPTAFYLCASRTQHFGDGTRLSIL.

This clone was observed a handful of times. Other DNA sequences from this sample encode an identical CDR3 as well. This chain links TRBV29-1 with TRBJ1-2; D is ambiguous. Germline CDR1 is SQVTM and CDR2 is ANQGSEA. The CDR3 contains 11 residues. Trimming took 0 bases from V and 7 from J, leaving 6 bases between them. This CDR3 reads CSVEEGGGYTF. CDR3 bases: TGCAGCGTTGAAGAGGGAGGTGGCTACACCTTC. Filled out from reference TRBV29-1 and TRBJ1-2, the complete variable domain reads SAVISQKPSRDICQRGTSLTIQCQVDSQVTMMFWYRQQPGQSLTLIATANQGSEATYESGFVIDKFPISRPNLTFSTLTVSNMSPEDSSIYLCSVEEGGGYTFGSGTRLTVV.

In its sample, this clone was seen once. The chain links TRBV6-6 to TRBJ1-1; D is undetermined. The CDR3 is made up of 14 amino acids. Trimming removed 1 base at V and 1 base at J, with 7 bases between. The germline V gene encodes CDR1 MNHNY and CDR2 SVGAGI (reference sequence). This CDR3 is CASSYFLPNTEAFF. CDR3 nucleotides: TGTGCCAGCAGTTACTTCCTCCCGAACACTGAAGCTTTCTTT.